The 5 T cell receptor beta chains listed next were all sequenced from one sample in a study of T cell repertoires in cytomegalovirus infection. In TCRdb, the reads were re-called with MiXCR into one record per CDR3 protein. The sample records over 450,000 distinct CDR3 sequences, 10% to 12% being singletons. Specimen: PBMCs. The receptors here all came from a human donor in good health (CMV status not recorded). Some clones in this sample may be carry-over from other donors' samples.

The table lists this clonotype with many counts. The genes are TRBV5-1 and TRBJ2-5; 13 nucleotides match TRBD2. The CDR3 is 16 residues long. In germline, CDR1 is SGHRS, CDR2 YFSETQ. The V segment lost 4 bases and the J segment 5 bases; nucleotides outside the gene matches: 8. The CDR3 nucleotides are TGCGCCAGCAGCATACTAGCGGGGGGGCGTCGGGAGACCCAGTACTTC. This codes for CASSILAGGRRETQYF.

The chain combines TRBV11-2 with TRBJ2-1, with a possible D match to TRBD2 (5 bases). V lost 5 bases to trimming and J lost 3 bases, with 11 bases between them. The CDR3 has 14 residues. Germline assignment: CDR1 SGHAT and CDR2 FQNNGV. The CDR3, as DNA: TGTGCCAGCAGCGTAACCGGGATCTACAATGAGCAGTTCTTC. It is translated as CASSVTGIYNEQFF.

The sample holds many counts of this clonotype. The chain uses TRBV12-3 or TRBV12-4 and TRBJ2-3; 7 bases are a match to TRBD1. The CDR3 is 14 residues long. V trimming: 4 bases; J trimming: 2 bases; junction bases outside the gene matches: 3. The chain's CDR3 is CASSSGQVTDTQYF. The CDR3 DNA follows: TGTGCCAGCAGTTCTGGACAGGTCACAGATACGCAGTATTTT.

This clonotype was found many times. V gene TRBV29-1 combines with J gene TRBJ2-1; D may match TRBD1 or TRBD2 (5 bases each). Between the trimmed V and J ends, which lost 5 bases and 0 bases, there was a span of 23 bases. Germline-derived CDR1 and CDR2 are SQVTM and ANQGSEA. The CDR3 contains 18 residues. The CDR3 DNA is TGCAGCGTTCGAACGGACCCGGGGCCAGCCAGCTCCTACAATGAGCAGTTCTTC. Encoded protein: CSVRTDPGPASSYNEQFF.

This clonotype was seen at least ten times. A read error may produce the germline difference seen at one junction end. The rearrangement joins TRBV5-1 to TRBJ2-3; 12 bases agree with TRBD2. The germline CDR1 and CDR2 sequences are SGHRS and YFSETQ. The CDR3 spans 16 residues. The CDR3 sequence: CASSLGLAGGTDTQYF. CDR3 nucleotides: TGTGCCAGCAGCCTCGGGCTAGCGGGAGGGACAGATACGCAGTATTTT.